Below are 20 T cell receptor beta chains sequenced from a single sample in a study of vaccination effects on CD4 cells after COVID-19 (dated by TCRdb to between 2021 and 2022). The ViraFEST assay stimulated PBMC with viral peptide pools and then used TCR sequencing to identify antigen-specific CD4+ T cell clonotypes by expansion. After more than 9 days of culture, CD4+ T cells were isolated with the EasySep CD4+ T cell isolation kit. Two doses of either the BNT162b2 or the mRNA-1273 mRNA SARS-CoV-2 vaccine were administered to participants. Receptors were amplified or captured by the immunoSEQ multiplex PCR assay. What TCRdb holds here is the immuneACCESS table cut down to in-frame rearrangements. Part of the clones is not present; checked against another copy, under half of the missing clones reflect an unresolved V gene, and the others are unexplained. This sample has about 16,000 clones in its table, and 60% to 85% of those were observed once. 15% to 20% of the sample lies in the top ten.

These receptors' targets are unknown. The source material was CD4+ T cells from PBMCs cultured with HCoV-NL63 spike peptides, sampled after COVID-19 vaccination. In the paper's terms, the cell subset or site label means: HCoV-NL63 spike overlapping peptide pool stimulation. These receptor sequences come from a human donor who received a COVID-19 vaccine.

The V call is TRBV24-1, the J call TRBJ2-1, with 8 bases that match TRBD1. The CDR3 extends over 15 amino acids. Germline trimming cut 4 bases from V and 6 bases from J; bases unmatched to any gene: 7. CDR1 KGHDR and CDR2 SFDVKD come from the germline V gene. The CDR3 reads CATSDPRTGSNEQFF. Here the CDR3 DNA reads TGTGCCACCAGTGACCCCCGGACAGGGAGCAATGAGCAGTTCTTC.

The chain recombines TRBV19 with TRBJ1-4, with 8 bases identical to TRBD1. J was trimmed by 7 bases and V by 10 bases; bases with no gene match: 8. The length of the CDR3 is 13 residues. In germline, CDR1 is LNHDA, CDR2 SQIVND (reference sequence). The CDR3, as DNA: TGTGCCACCACGGACAGGGTAGTTGAAAAACTGTTTTTT. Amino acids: CATTDRVVEKLFF. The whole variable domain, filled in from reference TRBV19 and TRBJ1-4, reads DGGITQSPKYLFRKEGQNVTLSCEQNLNHDAMYWYRQDPGQGLRLIYYSQIVNDFQKGDIAEGYSVSREKKESFPLTVTSAQKNPTAFYLCATTDRVVEKLFFGSGTQLSVL.

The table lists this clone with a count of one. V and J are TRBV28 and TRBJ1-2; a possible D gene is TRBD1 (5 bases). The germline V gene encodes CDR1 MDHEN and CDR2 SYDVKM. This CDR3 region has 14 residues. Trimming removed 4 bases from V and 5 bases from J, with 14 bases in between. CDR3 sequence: CASSSNRGFYGYTF. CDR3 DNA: TGTGCCAGCAGTTCCAATCGGGGGTTTTATGGCTACACCTTC.

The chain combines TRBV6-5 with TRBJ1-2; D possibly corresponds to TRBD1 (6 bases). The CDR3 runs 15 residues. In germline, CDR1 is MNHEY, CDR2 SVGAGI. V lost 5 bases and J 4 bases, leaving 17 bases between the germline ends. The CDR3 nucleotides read TGTGCCAGCAGTCTTTGGCGGGGGGCTAGCTATGGCTACACCTTC. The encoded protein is CASSLWRGASYGYTF.

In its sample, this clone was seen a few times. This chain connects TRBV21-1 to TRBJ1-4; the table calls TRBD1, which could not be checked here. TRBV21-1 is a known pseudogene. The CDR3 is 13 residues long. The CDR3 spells CASPGQGDEKLFF. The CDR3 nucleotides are TGTGCCAGCCCGGGACAGGGGGATGAAAAACTGTTTTTT.

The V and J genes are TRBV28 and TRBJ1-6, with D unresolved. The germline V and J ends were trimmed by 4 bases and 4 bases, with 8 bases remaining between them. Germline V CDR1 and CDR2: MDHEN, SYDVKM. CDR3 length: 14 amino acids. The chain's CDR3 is CASSSTRYNSPLHF. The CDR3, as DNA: TGTGCCAGCAGTTCGACCCGATATAATTCACCCCTCCACTTT.

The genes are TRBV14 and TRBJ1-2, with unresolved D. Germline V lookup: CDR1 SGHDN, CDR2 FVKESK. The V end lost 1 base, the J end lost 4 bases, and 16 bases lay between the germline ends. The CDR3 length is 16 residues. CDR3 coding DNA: TGTGCCAGCAGCCAAGGTCGGGCAGACTACCGCTATGGCTACACCTTC. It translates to CASSQGRADYRYGYTF.

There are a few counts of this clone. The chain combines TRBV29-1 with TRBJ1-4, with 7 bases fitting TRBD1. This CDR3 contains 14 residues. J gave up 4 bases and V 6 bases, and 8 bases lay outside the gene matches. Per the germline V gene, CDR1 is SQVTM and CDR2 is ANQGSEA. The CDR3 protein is CSVSPGGNNEKLFF. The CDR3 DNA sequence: TGCAGCGTCTCGCCAGGGGGTAATAATGAAAAACTGTTTTTT.

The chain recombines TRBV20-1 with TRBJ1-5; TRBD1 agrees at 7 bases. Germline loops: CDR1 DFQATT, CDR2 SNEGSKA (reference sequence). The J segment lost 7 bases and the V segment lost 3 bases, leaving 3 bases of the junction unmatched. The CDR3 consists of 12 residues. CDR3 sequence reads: CSASPRGQPQHF. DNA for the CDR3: TGCAGTGCTAGTCCCAGGGGGCAGCCCCAGCATTTT.

CDR3 residues: CASSWDRDTEAFF. CDR3 in DNA: TGCGCCAGCAGCTGGGACAGGGACACTGAAGCTTTCTTT. The chain joins TRBV5-1 to TRBJ1-1; 9 bases are shared with TRBD1. V shed 3 bases, J shed 3 bases, and the junction held 0 bases outside the gene matches. This CDR3 spans 13 amino acids. The germline CDR1 and CDR2 sequences are SGHRS and YFSETQ.

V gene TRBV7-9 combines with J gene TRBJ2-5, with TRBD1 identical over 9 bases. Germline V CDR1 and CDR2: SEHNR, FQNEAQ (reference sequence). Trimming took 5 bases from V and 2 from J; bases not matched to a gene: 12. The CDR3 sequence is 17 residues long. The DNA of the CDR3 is TGTGCCAGCAGCCTGGCGGGGACAGGGTGGGGGCAAGAGACCCAGTACTTC. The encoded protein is CASSLAGTGWGQETQYF.

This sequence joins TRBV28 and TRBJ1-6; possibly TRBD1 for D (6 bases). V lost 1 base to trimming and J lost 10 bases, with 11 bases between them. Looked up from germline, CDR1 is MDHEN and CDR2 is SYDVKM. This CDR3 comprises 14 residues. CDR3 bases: TGTGCCAGCAGTTTATCCGCAGGGGTCTCACCCCTCCACTTT. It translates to CASSLSAGVSPLHF.

The CDR3 here is CASSPSGQVVQETQYF. The DNA for the CDR3 is TGCGCCAGCAGCCCTTCAGGACAGGTCGTTCAAGAGACCCAGTACTTC. V and J are TRBV5-1 and TRBJ2-5, with 7 bases that match TRBD1. Germline assignment: CDR1 SGHRS and CDR2 YFSETQ. The CDR3 covers 16 residues. V was pared by 4 bases and J by 2 bases, with 11 bases of the junction left unmatched.

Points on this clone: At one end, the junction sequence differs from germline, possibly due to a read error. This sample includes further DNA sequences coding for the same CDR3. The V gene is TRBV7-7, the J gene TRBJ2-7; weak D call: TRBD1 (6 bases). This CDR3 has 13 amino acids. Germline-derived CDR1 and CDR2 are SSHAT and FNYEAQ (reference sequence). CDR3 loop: CASSLSQGREQYF. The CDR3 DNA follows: TGTGCTAGCAGCTTATCCCAGGGGCGCGAGCAGTACTTC.

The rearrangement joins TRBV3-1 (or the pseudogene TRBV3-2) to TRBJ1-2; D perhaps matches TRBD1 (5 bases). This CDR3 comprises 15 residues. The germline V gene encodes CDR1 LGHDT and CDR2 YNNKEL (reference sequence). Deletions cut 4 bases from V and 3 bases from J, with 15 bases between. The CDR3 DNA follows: TGTGCCAGCAGCCCCCGGGGGACCCCCCACTATGGCTACACCTTC. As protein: CASSPRGTPHYGYTF.

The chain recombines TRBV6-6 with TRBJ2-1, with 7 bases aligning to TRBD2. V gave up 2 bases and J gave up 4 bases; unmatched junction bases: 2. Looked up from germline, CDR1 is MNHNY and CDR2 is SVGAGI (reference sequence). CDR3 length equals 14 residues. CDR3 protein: CASSYRGEYNEQFF. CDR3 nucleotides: TGTGCCAGCAGTTACCGGGGGGAGTACAATGAGCAGTTCTTC.

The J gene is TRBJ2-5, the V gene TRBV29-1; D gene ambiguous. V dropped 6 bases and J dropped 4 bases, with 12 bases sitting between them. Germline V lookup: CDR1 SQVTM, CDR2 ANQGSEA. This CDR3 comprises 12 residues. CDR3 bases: TGCAGCGTCGGGCAGATTCGAGAGACCCAGTACTTC. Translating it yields CSVGQIRETQYF.

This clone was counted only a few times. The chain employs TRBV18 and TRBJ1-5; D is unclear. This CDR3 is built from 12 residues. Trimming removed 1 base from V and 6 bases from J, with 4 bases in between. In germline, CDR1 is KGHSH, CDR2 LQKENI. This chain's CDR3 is CASSPQGQPQHF. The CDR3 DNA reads TGTGCCAGCTCACCACAGGGTCAGCCCCAGCATTTT.

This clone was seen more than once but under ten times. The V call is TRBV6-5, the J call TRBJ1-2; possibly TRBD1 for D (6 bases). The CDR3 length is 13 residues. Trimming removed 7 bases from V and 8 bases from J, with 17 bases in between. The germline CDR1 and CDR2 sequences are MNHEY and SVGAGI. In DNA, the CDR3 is TGTGCCAGCACCAAAAGGGGGGATAGGGGCTACACCTTC. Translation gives CASTKRGDRGYTF.

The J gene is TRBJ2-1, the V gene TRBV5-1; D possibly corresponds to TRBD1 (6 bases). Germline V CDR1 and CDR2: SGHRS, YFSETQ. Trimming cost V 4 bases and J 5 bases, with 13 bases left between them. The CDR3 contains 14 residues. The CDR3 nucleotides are TGCGCCAGCAGCCCACTGGACAGCCACAATGAGCAGTTCTTC. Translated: CASSPLDSHNEQFF.